Listed here are 27 T cell receptor beta chains from one sample, sequenced in a study of cytomegalovirus exposure and HLA in healthy donors. Libraries were prepared by immunoSEQ multiplex PCR; TCRdb keeps only in-frame clonotypes and omits some of them. The sample includes about 66,000 clones, about 97% of them seen just once. The sample taken for sequencing was PBMCs. The source is a woman under 30 in good health and CMV-seropositive.

The chain is built from TRBV9 and TRBJ1-2, with unresolved D. This CDR3 region has 16 residues. V was pared by 0 bases and J by 4 bases, with 16 bases between. Germline V lookup: CDR1 SGDLS, CDR2 YYNGEE. The CDR3 loop is CASSVGWAPGSYGYTF. CDR3 in DNA: TGTGCCAGCAGCGTAGGTTGGGCCCCGGGGAGCTATGGCTACACCTTC.

The chain has TRBV19 and TRBJ1-1; no clear D gene. Germline assignment: CDR1 LNHDA and CDR2 SQIVND (reference sequence). The CDR3 sequence is 14 residues long. The V end lost 6 bases, the J end lost 6 bases, and 17 bases lay between the germline ends. CDR3 sequence reads: CASRSAGYGPEAFF. Here the CDR3 DNA reads TGTGCCAGTAGGTCCGCGGGGTATGGGCCTGAAGCTTTCTTT.

Turning to this clone: Germline is not matched at one junction end, which may reflect a read error. V usage is TRBV7-7 and J usage is TRBJ2-1; 7 nucleotides agree with TRBD2. CDR3 size: 16 residues. Germline CDR1 and CDR2: SSHAT and FNYEAQ (reference sequence). CDR3 loop: CASSLDLADSYNEQFF. In DNA form, the CDR3 reads TGTGCTAGCAGCTTAGATCTAGCGGACTCCTACAATGAGCAGTTCTTC.

This rearrangement joins TRBV19 to TRBJ2-7; D possibly corresponds to TRBD1 (6 bases). Trimming removed 5 bases at V and 7 bases at J, with 15 bases between. The CDR3 runs to 13 residues. Germline values: CDR1 LNHDA, CDR2 SQIVND (reference sequence). The CDR3 coding sequence is TGTGCCAGTAGTTCGGTGGGGGCGGAGGAGCAGTACTTC. This encodes CASSSVGAEEQYF.

The chain joins TRBV5-8 to TRBJ1-5; 7 nucleotides align to TRBD1. The CDR3 extends over 14 amino acids. CDR1 SGHTS and CDR2 YDEGEE come from the germline V gene. With 0 bases clipped from V and 5 bases from J, the junction kept 2 bases outside the gene matches. The CDR3 coding sequence is TGTGCCAGCAGCTTGGAACAGGGGTATCAGCCCCAGCATTTT. It codes for CASSLEQGYQPQHF.

V gene TRBV4-1 combines with J gene TRBJ2-5, with TRBD2 matching over 7 bases. This CDR3 region has 16 residues. J lost 3 bases, V lost 4 bases, and 11 bases had no gene match. In germline, CDR1 is MGHRA, CDR2 YSYEKL. Here the CDR3 DNA reads TGCGCCAGCAGCCCTACATCGGGAGGTACAAAAGAGACCCAGTACTTC. Protein product: CASSPTSGGTKETQYF.

With respect to this clone: Different DNA sequences within this sample yield the same CDR3. The V call is TRBV6-4, the J call TRBJ2-1, with 9 bases matching TRBD2. Per the germline V gene, CDR1 is MRHNA and CDR2 is SNTAGT. Unmatched junction bases numbered 0, after V lost 0 bases and J lost 3 bases. There are 15 residues in the CDR3. The CDR3 DNA sequence: TGTGCCAGCAGTGACTCTAGCGGGAGCTACAATGAGCAGTTCTTC. Protein sequence: CASSDSSGSYNEQFF.

The chain links TRBV12-2 to TRBJ2-1; TRBD1, the table's D call, lacks a check against the DNA. TRBV12-2 is a pseudogene segment. The CDR3 runs to 15 residues. The DNA for the CDR3 is TGTGCAAGTCGCTTGAGTCAGGGGGCTAGTAATGAGCAGTTCTTC. It specifies CASRLSQGASNEQFF.

In this sample, this clone turned up once. This chain connects TRBV10-3 to TRBJ2-1, with TRBD2 identical over 9 bases. The J segment lost 4 bases and the V segment lost 1 base, leaving 5 bases of the junction unmatched. Germline CDR1 and CDR2: ENHRY and SYGVKD. CDR3 length: 16 amino acids. CDR3 in amino acids: CAISELPSGRYNEQFF. In DNA form, the CDR3 reads TGTGCCATCAGTGAGTTACCCAGCGGGAGGTACAATGAGCAGTTCTTC.

V is TRBV5-6 and J is TRBJ1-5; perhaps TRBD1 as D (5 bases). There are 15 residues in the CDR3. The V end was cut by 2 bases, the J end by 4 bases, with 13 bases between. Germline loops: CDR1 SGHDT, CDR2 YYEEEE. The CDR3 protein is CASSLGVAANQPQHF. The DNA of the CDR3 is TGTGCCAGCAGCTTAGGGGTGGCAGCGAATCAGCCCCAGCATTTT.

V and J are TRBV27 and TRBJ2-7; D is undetermined. This CDR3 contains 13 residues. Germline CDR1 MNHEY, CDR2 SMNVEV (reference sequence). V dropped 8 bases and J dropped 3 bases, with 14 bases sitting between them. CDR3: CASSPRSVYEQYF. The DNA of the CDR3 is TGTGCCAGCTCTCCTAGGTCGGTCTACGAGCAGTACTTC.

The chain links TRBV6-7 to TRBJ2-6; maybe TRBD2 (6 bases). TRBV6-7 is flagged as an ORF with uncertain function. CDR3 length: 23 residues. V shed 2 bases and J shed 0 bases, with 29 bases lying between them. The CDR3 DNA follows: TGTGCCAGCAGTTACAGAATGCAGGGAAAACCCCTCGGGGGAGTCTCTGGGGCCAACGTCCTGACTTTC. This translates into CASSYRMQGKPLGGVSGANVLTF.

The chain has TRBV30 and TRBJ2-7; 8 nucleotides agree with TRBD2. Germline V gene data show CDR1 as GTSNPN and CDR2 as SVGIG (reference sequence). The CDR3 runs to 12 residues. With 8 bases clipped from V and 2 bases from J, the junction kept 5 bases outside the gene matches. The DNA for the CDR3 is TGTGCCCGTAGCGGGACTCCCTACGAGCAGTACTTC. It codes for CARSGTPYEQYF.

This clone was observed once. Here the CDR3 reads CASSYNRLAGAGEQFF. The CDR3, as DNA: TGTGCCAGCAGTTACAATCGGCTAGCGGGGGCTGGTGAGCAGTTCTTC. The chain uses TRBV6-5 and TRBJ2-1, with 10 nucleotides matching TRBD2. In germline, CDR1 is MNHEY, CDR2 SVGAGI. There are 16 residues in the CDR3. Losses at the gene ends were 2 bases for V and 9 bases for J; bases not matched to a gene: 10.

Here the CDR3 reads CASSQGADRVGHGYTF. CDR3 coding DNA: TGTGCCAGCAGCCAGGGAGCGGACAGGGTAGGGCATGGCTACACCTTC. The V and J genes are TRBV5-4 and TRBJ1-2; 8 bases map to TRBD1. Germline lookup yields CDR1 SGHNT and CDR2 YYREEE (reference sequence). The J segment lost 6 bases and the V segment lost 4 bases, leaving 14 bases of the junction unmatched. This CDR3 has 16 residues.

The chain has TRBV28 and TRBJ1-4; 8 nucleotides match TRBD1. The germline V gene has CDR1 MDHEN and CDR2 SYDVKM. V shed 3 bases, J shed 6 bases, and the junction held 24 bases outside the gene matches. CDR3 length: 21 residues. CDR3 sequence (DNA): TGTGCCAGCAGTTTTTGGTACTTTCAGGGGGCGAGCAAATCAGGCGATGAAAAACTGTTTTTT. This encodes CASSFWYFQGASKSGDEKLFF.

The chain recombines TRBV18 with TRBJ1-3; D call uncertain. Trimming cost V 8 bases and J 3 bases, with 5 bases left between them. The germline CDR1 and CDR2 sequences are KGHSH and LQKENI. The CDR3 has 11 residues. The CDR3 coding sequence is TGTGCCAGCCCTTATGGAAACACCATATATTTT. Translated, it gives CASPYGNTIYF.

V is TRBV28 and J is TRBJ1-1, with D perhaps matching TRBD1 (6 bases). There are 13 residues in the CDR3. Deletions cut 7 bases from V and 8 bases from J, with 17 bases between. CDR1 MDHEN and CDR2 SYDVKM come from the germline V gene. The CDR3 here is CASTLAHREEAFF. The CDR3 nucleotides are TGTGCCAGCACCCTAGCCCACAGGGAAGAAGCTTTCTTT.

J is TRBJ2-7 and V is TRBV19, with D tentatively TRBD1 (6 bases). The V gene lost 5 bases and the J gene lost 4 bases, with 12 bases spanning the gap. Per the germline V gene, CDR1 is LNHDA and CDR2 is SQIVND (reference sequence). The CDR3 has 13 residues. The DNA for the CDR3 is TGTGCCAGTAGTCCGGGACAAGTGTACGAGCAGTACTTC. Protein product: CASSPGQVYEQYF.

The chain joins TRBV27 to TRBJ1-1; 7 positions match TRBD1. Trimming took 6 bases from V and 6 from J; bases not matched to a gene: 1. This CDR3 has 11 amino acids. Germline lookup yields CDR1 MNHEY and CDR2 SMNVEV (reference sequence). CDR3 protein: CASSRGAEAFF. Here the CDR3 DNA reads TGTGCCAGCAGCAGGGGGGCTGAAGCTTTCTTT.

The chain is built from TRBV7-3 and TRBJ2-1, with 12 bases matching TRBD2. In germline, CDR1 is SGHTA, CDR2 FQGTGA. The CDR3 has 15 residues. V lost 5 bases to trimming and J lost 7 bases; unmatched junction nucleotides: 6. CDR3 in amino acids: CASSEGTSGLNEQFF. In DNA form, the CDR3 reads TGTGCCAGCAGCGAAGGGACTAGCGGGCTGAATGAGCAGTTCTTC.

Concerning this clone itself: Relative to the germline gene, one junction end is altered; a read error may explain this. The chain joins TRBV7-9 to TRBJ2-7; TRBD1 aligns across 7 bases. CDR3 length equals 11 residues. CDR1 is SEHNR, CDR2 FQNEAQ, per germline (reference sequence). The CDR3 DNA is TGTGCCAGCAGCTATCGGGACAGTCTCCAGTTC. As protein: CASSYRDSLQF.

The chain uses TRBV10-2 and TRBJ2-2, with 8 positions matching TRBD1. This CDR3 comprises 14 residues. The trim removed 6 bases at V and 1 base at J, leaving 1 base unmatched. Germline CDR1 reads WSHSY; CDR2 reads SAAADI. The CDR3 region is CASRQGGNTGELFF. CDR3 bases: TGCGCCAGCAGACAGGGGGGGAACACCGGGGAGCTGTTTTTT.

The gene calls are TRBV28 and TRBJ2-7, with TRBD2 matching 10 bases. V gave up 2 bases and J gave up 11 bases; unmatched junction bases: 9. The CDR3 sequence is 14 residues long. Germline V gives CDR1 MDHEN, CDR2 SYDVKM. CDR3 coding DNA: TGTGCCAGCAGTTTAGATAGCGGGAGGTTGATCAAGTACTTC. Amino acid sequence: CASSLDSGRLIKYF.

This chain joins TRBV27 and TRBJ2-5; TRBD2 might be the D (6 bases). Germline values: CDR1 MNHEY, CDR2 SMNVEV (reference sequence). V shed 0 bases and J shed 5 bases, with 10 bases lying between them. This CDR3 is built from 14 residues. In nucleotides, the CDR3 is TGTGCCAGCAGTTTATCTGTCGGAGGGGAGACCCAGTACTTC. It codes for CASSLSVGGETQYF.

This sequence joins TRBV19 and TRBJ1-5; maybe TRBD1 (6 bases). The V end was cut by 4 bases, the J end by 4 bases, with 11 bases between. The CDR3 is made up of 14 amino acids. Germline CDR1 reads LNHDA; CDR2 reads SQIVND (reference sequence). The DNA of the CDR3 is TGTGCCAGTAGTACCCACAGGGATAATCAGCCCCAGCATTTT. This encodes CASSTHRDNQPQHF.

V usage is TRBV5-1 and J usage is TRBJ1-2, with D perhaps TRBD1 (5 bases). The CDR3 runs to 16 residues. V lost 4 bases, J lost 6 bases, and 22 bases lay in between. Germline V gene sequence: CDR1 SGHRS, CDR2 YFSETQ. In DNA, the CDR3 is TGCGCCAGCAGCCGTGACGGTGGGGGGAGAGGGAATGGCTACACCTTC. It codes for CASSRDGGGRGNGYTF.